One and the same sample provided the 27 T cell receptor beta chains below, sequenced in a study of blood T cell repertoires in COVID-19. Profiling relied on immunoSEQ multiplex PCR, and the TCRdb table lists in-frame clones only, not all of them. The table lists tens of thousands of clones, under 85% of them singletons. The sequencing input was peripheral blood. These receptors all stem from a human donor in a cohort sampled during active COVID-19.

V gene TRBV7-2 combines with J gene TRBJ2-3, with 11 positions matching TRBD2. V was clipped by 5 bases and J by 2 bases; unmatched bases: 12. CDR1 is SGHTA, CDR2 FQGNSA, per germline. This CDR3 comprises 18 residues. The CDR3 loop is CASSPLGLAATSTDTQYF. The DNA for the CDR3 is TGTGCCAGCAGCCCCTTGGGACTAGCGGCCACCTCCACAGATACGCAGTATTTT.

The chain has TRBV15 and TRBJ2-7; tentative D call: TRBD1 (5 bases). The CDR3 consists of 14 residues. The V end lost 3 bases, the J end lost 1 base, and 10 bases lay between the germline ends. CDR1 and CDR2 (germline): LNHNV, YYDKDF (reference sequence). As DNA, the CDR3 is TGTGCCACCAGCAGTAGGACACAATCCTACGAGCAGTACTTC. Protein: CATSSRTQSYEQYF.

This rearrangement joins TRBV24-1 to TRBJ2-1, with 7 nucleotides matching TRBD2. The CDR3 totals 13 residues. J was trimmed by 14 bases and V by 3 bases; bases with no gene match: 9. CDR1 is KGHDR and CDR2 is SFDVKD in the germline V gene. The chain's CDR3 is CATSDRLAGREFF. The CDR3 bases are TGTGCCACCAGTGATCGATTAGCGGGCAGGGAGTTCTTC.

The V call is TRBV5-5, the J call TRBJ2-4; 9 bases align to TRBD2. This CDR3 spans 16 amino acids. J gave up 3 bases and V 5 bases, and 9 bases lay outside the gene matches. CDR1 is SGHKS, CDR2 YYEKEE, per germline (reference sequence). The CDR3 sequence is CASSSPTSGLKNIQYF. CDR3 sequence (DNA): TGTGCCAGCAGTTCGCCGACTAGCGGACTCAAAAACATTCAGTACTTC.

This clone was picked up one time. The V gene is TRBV13, the J gene TRBJ2-1; 8 bases are shared with TRBD2. There are 15 residues in the CDR3. Unmatched junction bases numbered 8, after V lost 5 bases and J lost 5 bases. Per germline, CDR1 PRHDT and CDR2 FYEKMQ (reference sequence). CDR3 loop: CASSPPGLVHNEQFF. The CDR3 DNA reads TGTGCCAGCAGCCCACCGGGACTAGTCCACAATGAGCAGTTCTTC.

The chain joins TRBV28 to TRBJ1-5; no clear D. Trimming took off 3 bases at V and 3 bases at J, with 12 bases between the two ends. CDR3 size: 15 residues. CDR1 and CDR2 (germline): MDHEN, SYDVKM. CDR3 nucleotide sequence: TGTGCCAGCAGTTTGCCCCGGTCCGTCAATCAGCCCCAGCATTTT. Protein: CASSLPRSVNQPQHF.

This clone was seen only once. The rearrangement joins TRBV5-1 to TRBJ1-4; D possibly corresponds to TRBD1 (6 bases). This CDR3 region has 15 residues. Trimming stripped 3 bases from V and 1 base from J, with 10 bases between. Per germline, CDR1 SGHRS and CDR2 YFSETQ. CDR3 sequence: CASSSSGQTNEKLFF. The CDR3 coding sequence is TGCGCCAGCAGCTCCTCGGGACAAACTAATGAAAAACTGTTTTTT.

The chain is built from TRBV3-1 (or the pseudogene TRBV3-2) and TRBJ1-3; TRBD1 agrees at 10 bases. Germline V gene data show CDR1 as LGHDT and CDR2 as YNNKEL (reference sequence). The CDR3 totals 18 residues. The trim removed 0 bases at V and 5 bases at J, leaving 10 bases unmatched. CDR3 sequence: CASSQDQCRQGARNTIYF. The CDR3 nucleotides read TGTGCCAGCAGCCAAGATCAGTGTCGACAGGGGGCCAGAAACACCATATATTTT.

This chain links TRBV5-4 with TRBJ1-4; 9 nucleotides line up with TRBD1. In germline, CDR1 is SGHNT, CDR2 YYREEE (reference sequence). The CDR3 is made up of 14 amino acids. J gave up 8 bases and V 3 bases, and 5 bases lay outside the gene matches. The chain's CDR3 is CASSSRTGAEKLFF. CDR3 DNA: TGTGCCAGCAGCTCCCGGACAGGGGCCGAAAAACTGTTTTTT.

CDR3 DNA sequence: TGTGCCAGCAGCTTAATAGGGGCTAGCACAGATACGCAGTATTTT. Its translation is CASSLIGASTDTQYF. V is TRBV7-3 and J is TRBJ2-3; a weak D match, TRBD1 (5 bases). Germline CDR1 SGHTA, CDR2 FQGTGA. Trimming pared 1 base from V and 0 bases from J, leaving 8 bases between. CDR3 length: 15 residues.

This rearrangement joins TRBV30 to TRBJ2-1, with D possibly being TRBD2 (7 bases). Germline CDR1 and CDR2: GTSNPN and SVGIG (reference sequence). The CDR3 spans 11 residues. Trimming took off 7 bases at V and 8 bases at J, with 12 bases between the two ends. CDR3 sequence reads: CALMRGHEQFF. Written as DNA, the CDR3 is TGTGCCTTAATGCGGGGGCATGAGCAGTTCTTC.

The J gene is TRBJ2-5, the V gene TRBV24-1; 14 bases are a match to TRBD2. The trim removed 2 bases at V and 3 bases at J, leaving 1 base unmatched. The V gene's germline CDR1 is KGHDR and CDR2 SFDVKD. The CDR3 is made up of 16 amino acids. The CDR3 DNA is TGTGCCACCAGTGATTGGGGACTAGCGGGAGAAGAGACCCAGTACTTC. Translating gives CATSDWGLAGEETQYF.

V usage is TRBV18 and J usage is TRBJ1-6; possibly TRBD1 for D (6 bases). This CDR3 region has 19 residues. Germline V gene lookup returns CDR1 KGHSH and CDR2 LQKENI. CDR3 region: CSISPLTGSAGFLGSPLHF. DNA of the CDR3: TGTTCCATCTCACCACTGACAGGCTCGGCGGGCTTCTTAGGTTCACCCCTCCACTTT.

J is TRBJ1-2 and V is TRBV4-1, with 7 bases matching TRBD1. V shed 0 bases and J 5 bases; nucleotides not matched to a gene: 12. From germline, CDR1 is MGHRA and CDR2 YSYEKL. The CDR3 totals 17 residues. This chain's CDR3 is CASSQDLRGTPRYGYTF. Written as DNA, the CDR3 is TGCGCCAGCAGCCAAGATCTCAGGGGGACACCCCGGTATGGCTACACCTTC.

J is TRBJ2-3 and V is TRBV6-4; D is unresolved. V lost 3 bases, J lost 2 bases, and 12 bases lay in between. This CDR3 has 15 residues. CDR1 and CDR2 (germline): MRHNA, SNTAGT. This chain's CDR3 is CASSDSLGFTDTQYF. In DNA form, the CDR3 reads TGTGCCAGCAGTGATTCCCTCGGGTTCACAGATACGCAGTATTTT.

This clone was recorded a few times. This chain connects TRBV2 to TRBJ1-5; D is uncertain. The CDR3 is 13 residues long. CDR1 SNHLY and CDR2 FYNNEI come from the germline V gene. Trimming pared 11 bases from V and 0 bases from J, leaving 11 bases between. The CDR3 reads CASGGVSNQPQHF. CDR3 in DNA: TGTGCCTCTGGCGGGGTTAGCAATCAGCCCCAGCATTTT.

The rearrangement uses TRBV27 and TRBJ1-5, with D possibly matching TRBD1 (6 bases). The CDR3 totals 14 residues. V lost 6 bases, J lost 4 bases, and 13 bases lay in between. The V gene's germline CDR1 is MNHEY and CDR2 SMNVEV (reference sequence). The CDR3 bases are TGTGCCAGCAGCACAGGGTTGGGAAATCAGCCCCAGCATTTT. The encoded protein is CASSTGLGNQPQHF.

The genes are TRBV7-3 and TRBJ2-7; 12 bases match TRBD1. The CDR3 is 17 amino acids. The V gene end was trimmed by 5 bases and the J gene end by 5 bases; junction bases not matched to a gene: 13. CDR1 is SGHTA and CDR2 is FQGTGA in the germline V gene. This CDR3 reads CASSPLLRDRGLHEQYF. In nucleotides, the CDR3 is TGTGCCAGCAGCCCCCTTCTACGGGACAGGGGGCTCCACGAGCAGTACTTC.

The chain has TRBV30 and TRBJ2-7, with D unclear. This CDR3 has 13 residues. Germline V gene data show CDR1 as GTSNPN and CDR2 as SVGIG (reference sequence). V was clipped by 3 bases and J by 2 bases, with 11 bases between them. CDR3 bases: TGTGCCTGGAGCGAGATCCCCGCCTACGAGCAGTACTTC. As protein: CAWSEIPAYEQYF.

This clone was detected once. For the CDR3, the DNA is TGTGCCAGCAGCGTCACAGGGAATCAGCCCCAGCATTTT. It yields the protein CASSVTGNQPQHF. J is TRBJ1-5 and V is TRBV7-8, with D perhaps matching TRBD1 (6 bases). Per the germline V gene, CDR1 is SGHVS and CDR2 is FQNEAQ. Trimming took 5 bases from V and 4 from J, leaving 9 bases between them. The CDR3 is 13 residues long.

J is TRBJ2-7 and V is TRBV7-3; D gene uncertain. Germline CDR1 SGHTA, CDR2 FQGTGA. Trimming removed 4 bases at V and 7 bases at J, with 17 bases between. The length of the CDR3 is 14 residues. The CDR3 bases are TGTGCCAGCAGCTCTGGAGCCGGATCCTCAGAGCAGTACTTC. Its protein product is CASSSGAGSSEQYF.

The chain uses TRBV7-2 and TRBJ2-7; possible D gene TRBD1, 6 bases. Germline CDR1 is SGHTA and CDR2 is FQGNSA. V shed 0 bases and J shed 3 bases, with 12 bases lying between them. The CDR3 length is 15 residues. DNA for the CDR3: TGTGCCAGCAGCTTAGCGCGGACAGCCGTCTACGAGCAGTACTTC. It codes for CASSLARTAVYEQYF.

This clone was counted between two and nine times. The V call is TRBV9, the J call TRBJ1-2, with D possibly matching TRBD1 (5 bases). This CDR3 is 14 amino acids long. Per the germline V gene, CDR1 is SGDLS and CDR2 is YYNGEE. V shed 0 bases and J shed 4 bases, with 10 bases lying between them. In nucleotides, the CDR3 is TGTGCCAGCAGCGTAGAAGGGGACTTCTATGGCTACACCTTC. Its translation is CASSVEGDFYGYTF. The entire variable domain, with the rest obtained from reference TRBV9 and TRBJ1-2, is as follows: DSGVTQTPKHLITATGQRVTLRCSPRSGDLSVYWYQQSLDQGLQFLIQYYNGEERAKGNILERFSAQQFPDLHSELNLSSLELGDSALYFCASSVEGDFYGYTFGSGTRLTVV.

The genes are TRBV6-5 and TRBJ1-6; 10 bases agree with TRBD1. Trimming removed 4 bases from V and 10 bases from J; junction bases left unmatched: 4. This CDR3 has 14 amino acids. The germline CDR1 and CDR2 sequences are MNHEY and SVGAGI. CDR3 protein: CASSSGTGESPLHF. The CDR3, as DNA: TGTGCCAGCAGTTCCGGGACAGGGGAATCACCCCTCCACTTT.

This clone occurred once. V gene TRBV6-2 or TRBV6-3 combines with J gene TRBJ2-7; TRBD1 matches 8 bases. This CDR3 spans 17 amino acids. With V trimmed by 0 bases and J by 7 bases, 14 bases remained unmatched. CDR1 is MNHEY and CDR2 is SVGEGT in the germline V gene. The CDR3 sequence: CASSYSRGQGTLEEQYF. The CDR3 DNA sequence: TGTGCCAGCAGTTACTCCCGAGGACAGGGTACCCTGGAGGAGCAGTACTTC.

This chain links TRBV4-1 with TRBJ1-3; unclear D gene. The V end was cut by 1 base, the J end by 5 bases, with 12 bases between. There are 15 residues in the CDR3. Germline CDR1 MGHRA, CDR2 YSYEKL. This chain's CDR3 is CASSQVIPPRNTIYF. CDR3 DNA: TGCGCCAGCAGCCAAGTGATCCCCCCTAGAAACACCATATATTTT.

The V call is TRBV9, the J call TRBJ1-3; maybe TRBD1 (6 bases). CDR3 size: 17 residues. Trimming removed 1 base at V and 4 bases at J, with 18 bases between. CDR1 and CDR2 (germline): SGDLS, YYNGEE. The CDR3 nucleotides read TGTGCCAGCAGCGTAAGCCACGGACGGGGGGCCGGAAACACCATATATTTT. Residues: CASSVSHGRGAGNTIYF.